Following are 21 T cell receptor beta chains from one sample sequenced in a study of blood T cell repertoires in COVID-19. Assay: immunoSEQ multiplex PCR; the TCRdb copy retains only in-frame clones and omits some. The data contain nearly 350,000 clones, around 87% of them seen just once; the ten biggest clones take up around 6%. Material for sequencing was peripheral blood. These receptors originate from a woman aged 45-65 years with COVID-19, enrolled during active disease.

This clone was detected many times. The rearrangement joins TRBV10-2 to TRBJ2-7, with 9 bases identical to TRBD2. The CDR3 sequence is 14 residues long. Trimming cost V 3 bases and J 3 bases; bases outside gene matches: 3. Germline values: CDR1 WSHSY, CDR2 SAAADI. The chain's CDR3 is CASSDLAGLYEQYF. Here the CDR3 DNA reads TGCGCCAGCAGTGATCTAGCGGGACTCTACGAGCAGTACTTC.

The chain is built from TRBV18 and TRBJ1-1; D not resolved. This CDR3 is built from 16 residues. Trimming removed 4 bases from V and 0 bases from J, with 15 bases in between. Per the germline V gene, CDR1 is KGHSH and CDR2 is LQKENI. The CDR3 region has the DNA TGTGCCAGCTCACAAATGGTTGGAGGAGTGAACACTGAAGCTTTCTTT. Its protein product is CASSQMVGGVNTEAFF.

This chain uses TRBV7-2 with TRBJ2-2; the match to TRBD2 covers 11 bases. Germline V gene lookup returns CDR1 SGHTA and CDR2 FQGNSA. Trimming cost V 1 base and J 4 bases; bases outside gene matches: 5. The CDR3 runs to 17 residues. The CDR3 nucleotides read TGTGCCAGCAGCTTAGTCGTCCTAGCGGGAGGCACCGGGGAGCTGTTTTTT. Encoded protein: CASSLVVLAGGTGELFF.

The chain links TRBV7-9 to TRBJ1-1, with D hard to call. This CDR3 region has 14 residues. Germline CDR1 SEHNR, CDR2 FQNEAQ (reference sequence). The V end was cut by 4 bases, the J end by 2 bases, with 11 bases between. The CDR3 DNA is TGTGCCAGCAGCTCAATGGCGGGAAACACTGAAGCTTTCTTT. Amino acids: CASSSMAGNTEAFF.

The rearrangement uses TRBV9 and TRBJ1-2, with D maybe TRBD1 (5 bases). This CDR3 spans 13 amino acids. With 2 bases removed from V and 4 bases from J, the gap between germline ends came to 9 bases. The germline V gene encodes CDR1 SGDLS and CDR2 YYNGEE. Here the CDR3 DNA reads TGTGCCAGCAGCGTCCCAGGGATCTATGGCTACACCTTC. Amino acid sequence: CASSVPGIYGYTF.

V and J are TRBV6-2 or TRBV6-3 and TRBJ2-4; D is possibly TRBD2 (6 bases). Trimming removed 5 bases from V and 0 bases from J, with 11 bases in between. Germline V gene lookup returns CDR1 MNHEY and CDR2 SVGEGT. The CDR3 length is 15 residues. The CDR3 here is CASSPGLIAKNIQYF. CDR3 coding DNA: TGTGCCAGCAGTCCGGGACTGATAGCCAAAAACATTCAGTACTTC.

This chain uses TRBV25-1 with TRBJ1-5; 9 bases match TRBD1. CDR3 length: 16 residues. V trimming: 3 bases; J trimming: 4 bases; junction bases outside the gene matches: 7. Germline loops: CDR1 MGHDK, CDR2 SYGVNS. CDR3 sequence (DNA): TGTGCCAGCAGTGACACCTCCGGGACAGGGAATCAGCCCCAGCATTTT. It translates to CASSDTSGTGNQPQHF.

The J gene is TRBJ2-3, the V gene TRBV5-1; TRBD2 matches at 13 bases. Germline values: CDR1 SGHRS, CDR2 YFSETQ. V was clipped by 5 bases and J by 0 bases; unmatched bases: 6. This CDR3 has 17 residues. DNA for the CDR3: TGCGCCAGCAGTTCCGGGACTAGCGGGATCAGCACAGATACGCAGTATTTT. Translation: CASSSGTSGISTDTQYF.

The J gene is TRBJ1-4, the V gene TRBV18, with TRBD1 identical over 9 bases. The CDR3 loop spans 17 amino acids. Germline V gene data show CDR1 as KGHSH and CDR2 as LQKENI. V shed 3 bases and J 4 bases; nucleotides not matched to a gene: 9. The CDR3 DNA reads TGTGCCAGCTCACCTACGGACAGGGGTCGGGTTAATGAAAAACTGTTTTTT. Translated, it gives CASSPTDRGRVNEKLFF.

The chain is built from TRBV30 and TRBJ1-6; no reliable D call. CDR3 length equals 16 residues. Trimming shortened V by 1 base and J by 0 bases, and 10 bases separated the two germline ends. CDR1 and CDR2 (germline): GTSNPN, SVGIG (reference sequence). Here the CDR3 reads CAWSEKWSSYNSPLHF. The CDR3, as DNA: TGTGCCTGGAGTGAGAAGTGGAGCTCCTATAATTCACCCCTCCACTTT.

The rearrangement joins TRBV10-3 to TRBJ2-1; 14 bases match TRBD2. The V and J ends lost 3 bases and 6 bases, in that order; junction bases with no gene match: 7. Germline CDR1 reads ENHRY; CDR2 reads SYGVKD. The CDR3 runs 17 residues. CDR3 nucleotides: TGTGCCATCAGTGACGGGACTAGCGGGAGAATAGGCAATGAGCAGTTCTTC. The encoded protein is CAISDGTSGRIGNEQFF.

This clone was seen once. As DNA, the CDR3 is TGTGCCAGCAGCTTGCCTGCAGGGGCCACCGCTGAAGCTTTCTTT. This gives the protein CASSLPAGATAEAFF. The rearrangement links TRBV5-6 to TRBJ1-1, with D possibly TRBD1 on 6 matching bases. The CDR3 spans 15 residues. CDR1 SGHDT and CDR2 YYEEEE come from the germline V gene. Deletions cut 1 base from V and 6 bases from J, with 16 bases between.

The chain carries TRBV25-1 and TRBJ2-2; the D is unclear. Germline values: CDR1 MGHDK, CDR2 SYGVNS. This CDR3 region has 14 residues. V was clipped by 0 bases and J by 6 bases, with 8 bases between them. CDR3 DNA: TGTGCCAGCAGTGAATATTCGGGTCCCGGGGAGCTGTTTTTT. This encodes CASSEYSGPGELFF.

In its sample, this clone was seen a few times. V gene TRBV12-3 or TRBV12-4 combines with J gene TRBJ1-5; D may be TRBD1 (6 bases). V was cut by 4 bases and J by 8 bases, with 12 bases left in between. The CDR3 runs 13 residues. The CDR3 DNA sequence: TGTGCCAGCAGTTCACAGGGCCCGGAGCCCCAGCATTTT. Its protein product is CASSSQGPEPQHF.

The genes are TRBV19 and TRBJ1-1; D is uncertain. CDR1 is LNHDA and CDR2 is SQIVND in the germline V gene (reference sequence). The CDR3 is 11 amino acids. The V end was cut by 6 bases, the J end by 3 bases, with 5 bases between. The CDR3 is CASRWHTEAFF. CDR3 DNA sequence: TGTGCCAGTAGATGGCACACTGAAGCTTTCTTT.

The rearrangement uses TRBV10-3 and TRBJ2-7; 15 nucleotides align to TRBD2. CDR1 and CDR2 from the germline V gene are ENHRY and SYGVKD. Trimming took 3 bases from V and 3 from J; bases not matched to a gene: 9. This CDR3 is built from 18 residues. The CDR3 bases are TGTGCCATCAGTGAAATAACAAAGGGACTAGCGGGAGGCTACGAGCAGTACTTC. This sequence encodes CAISEITKGLAGGYEQYF.

The chain is built from TRBV5-1 and TRBJ2-3, with 8 positions matching TRBD1. J lost 1 base, V lost 4 bases, and 5 bases had no gene match. Per germline, CDR1 SGHRS and CDR2 YFSETQ. CDR3 length equals 15 residues. The chain's CDR3 is CASSPQGVRTDTQYF. Here the CDR3 DNA reads TGCGCCAGCAGCCCACAGGGGGTCCGCACAGATACGCAGTATTTT.

This sequence joins TRBV11-2 and TRBJ2-1, with TRBD2 identical over 11 bases. The V and J ends lost 5 bases and 3 bases, in that order; junction bases with no gene match: 6. CDR3 length: 16 amino acids. The germline gives CDR1 SGHAT, CDR2 FQNNGV. The CDR3 spells CASSPPGTSGYNEQFF. CDR3 nucleotides: TGTGCCAGCAGCCCCCCAGGGACTAGCGGCTACAATGAGCAGTTCTTC. Full variable domain (missing parts from reference TRBV11-2 and TRBJ2-1): EAGVAQSPRYKIIEKRQSVAFWCNPISGHATLYWYQQILGQGPKLLIQFQNNGVVDDSQLPKDRFSAERLKGVDSTLKIQPAKLEDSAVYLCASSPPGTSGYNEQFFGPGTRLTVL.

This clone appeared a single time. V and J are TRBV7-7 and TRBJ2-1, with 10 bases that match TRBD2. V shed 5 bases, J shed 9 bases, and the junction held 10 bases outside the gene matches. There are 15 residues in the CDR3. CDR1 is SSHAT and CDR2 is FNYEAQ in the germline V gene (reference sequence). The CDR3 DNA reads TGTGCCAGCAGCCCCTCCAGCGGGAGGGCCAGTGAGCAGTTCTTC. Translation gives CASSPSSGRASEQFF.

J is TRBJ2-4 and V is TRBV14; possibly TRBD1 for D (5 bases). There are 18 residues in the CDR3. Germline values: CDR1 SGHDN, CDR2 FVKESK. The V end was cut by 1 base, the J end by 1 base, with 17 bases between. The CDR3 is CASSQGVGRTNAKNIQYF. CDR3 coding DNA: TGTGCCAGCAGCCAAGGGGTCGGGCGGACAAATGCCAAAAACATTCAGTACTTC.

The chain is built from TRBV18 and TRBJ1-3; 7 bases agree with TRBD1. Germline loops: CDR1 KGHSH, CDR2 LQKENI. The trim removed 2 bases at V and 3 bases at J, leaving 4 bases unmatched. The CDR3 covers 15 residues. The CDR3 region has the DNA TGTGCCAGCTCACCAGACAGGGCAAATGGAAACACCATATATTTT. Its translation is CASSPDRANGNTIYF.